A single TCR beta chain is shown here with its context. Its antigen is undetermined. The CDR3 totals 15 residues. The V end was cut by 0 bases, the J end by 8 bases, with 13 bases between. Per the germline V gene, CDR1 is SGHAT and CDR2 is FQNNGV. The data stem from a study of cytomegalovirus exposure and HLA in healthy donors. Background on the study: The same platform used for the 666 first-cohort repertoires was also used for the 100 to 150 validation repertoires, as a later analysis reported. Study-level findings and limits: Both high specificity and high sensitivity reportedly marked the classifier's diagnosis of cytomegalovirus status.

Assay: immunoSEQ multiplex PCR; the TCRdb copy retains only in-frame clones and omits some. The table lists 100,000 to 150,000 clones, around nine tenths of them singletons. Sequenced material: PBMCs. The chain employs TRBV11-2 and TRBJ1-4; D is uncertain. This receptor was taken from a man aged 30-40 years in good health and CMV-seronegative. CDR3: CASSLEVTRREKLFF. In nucleotides, the CDR3 is TGTGCCAGCAGCTTAGAAGTCACCCGGAGGGAAAAACTGTTTTTT.